This is a list of T cell receptor beta chains from one sample in a study of blood T cell repertoires in COVID-19. Produced via immunoSEQ multiplex PCR; TCRdb's table is partial and in-frame only. The sample has approximately 290,000 clones; roughly 88% are singletons. The specimen was peripheral blood. The receptors originated from a human donor with COVID-19, enrolled during active disease. The donor label of this sample is uncertain. Each CDR3 is given with its conserved first and last residue. Fields, in order: CDR3 DNA, CDR3 protein, V gene, J gene, D gene, clone size. The D gene is left open where the match is weak. Where a row states a size, it is once, few, many or the class of an expanded clone; other rows omit it.

CDR3nt: TGCGCCAGCAGTGAGGGCGGCCGCTGCCTCTCGATGAACACTGAAGCTTTCTTT; CDR3aa: CASSEGGRCLSMNTEAFF; v_gene: TRBV10-1; j_gene: TRBJ1-1; d_gene: .; abundance: .
CDR3nt: TGTGCCAGCAGCTTCGGTTACCGATACAATGAGCAGTTCTTC; CDR3aa: CASSFGYRYNEQFF; v_gene: TRBV11-3; j_gene: TRBJ2-1; d_gene: .; abundance: .
CDR3nt: TGTGCCAGCAGCCCGGGACAGGGGGCGGTCAACGTCCTGACTTTC; CDR3aa: CASSPGQGAVNVLTF; v_gene: TRBV14; j_gene: TRBJ2-6; d_gene: TRBD1; abundance: .
CDR3nt: TGTGCCAGCAGTGGGGGGTCAGGGGATGAAAAACTGTTTTTT; CDR3aa: CASSGGSGDEKLFF; v_gene: TRBV2; j_gene: TRBJ1-4; d_gene: .; abundance: .
CDR3nt: TGTGCCAGTAGCAAAGGGACAGGGCCCTACAATGAGCAGTTCTTC; CDR3aa: CASSKGTGPYNEQFF; v_gene: TRBV19; j_gene: TRBJ2-1; d_gene: TRBD1; abundance: .
CDR3nt: TGTGCCAGCAGCCAAGGTACGGTGAACACTGAAGCTTTCTTT; CDR3aa: CASSQGTVNTEAFF; v_gene: TRBV3-1/TRBV3-2; j_gene: TRBJ1-1; d_gene: .; abundance: .
CDR3nt: TGTGCCAGCAGTTTAGTTAGCCTTAGCAATCAGCCCCAGCATTTT; CDR3aa: CASSLVSLSNQPQHF; v_gene: TRBV28; j_gene: TRBJ1-5; d_gene: .; abundance: .
CDR3nt: TGTGCCAGCAGGCGGGCTAGCGGGAGGGGACCAGATACGCAGTATTTT; CDR3aa: CASRRASGRGPDTQYF; v_gene: TRBV2; j_gene: TRBJ2-3; d_gene: TRBD2; abundance: .
CDR3nt: TGTGCCAGCAGCCGCCCCGGACTAGCAGTCTACGAGCAATACTTC; CDR3aa: CASSRPGLAVYEQYF; v_gene: TRBV28; j_gene: TRBJ2-7; d_gene: TRBD2; abundance: .
CDR3nt: TGTGCTAGTGGTTTGTCTGACAGGGGCTATGAGCAGTACTTC; CDR3aa: CASGLSDRGYEQYF; v_gene: TRBV12-5; j_gene: TRBJ2-7; d_gene: TRBD1; abundance: .
CDR3nt: TGTGCCGGCGGGTTGGGAGGGAGCAATCAGCCCCAGCATTTT; CDR3aa: CAGGLGGSNQPQHF; v_gene: TRBV30; j_gene: TRBJ1-5; d_gene: .; abundance: once
CDR3nt: TGTGCCAGCAAGCCAAGCGGGAGAGAGACCCAGTACTTC; CDR3aa: CASKPSGRETQYF; v_gene: TRBV6-5; j_gene: TRBJ2-5; d_gene: TRBD2; abundance: .
CDR3nt: TGTGCCACCAGCAGGGACAGGGTCAGTAGTAATCAGCCCCAGCATTTT; CDR3aa: CATSRDRVSSNQPQHF; v_gene: TRBV15; j_gene: TRBJ1-5; d_gene: TRBD1; abundance: .
CDR3nt: TGTGCCAGCAGCTTAGACAGGGGGCAAACCGGGGAGCTGTTTTTT; CDR3aa: CASSLDRGQTGELFF; v_gene: TRBV11-2; j_gene: TRBJ2-2; d_gene: TRBD1; abundance: few
CDR3nt: TGTGCCAGCAGCTTCCCCGGGAGGCCCGAGTACTTC; CDR3aa: CASSFPGRPEYF; v_gene: TRBV7-2; j_gene: TRBJ2-5; d_gene: TRBD2; abundance: .
CDR3nt: TGTGCCAGCAGTTACGGAGGACTCGACTATAATTCACCCCTCCACTTT; CDR3aa: CASSYGGLDYNSPLHF; v_gene: TRBV6-5; j_gene: TRBJ1-6; d_gene: .; abundance: .
CDR3nt: TGTGCCAGCAGCGTAGGGACTAGCGACGAGCAGTTCTTC; CDR3aa: CASSVGTSDEQFF; v_gene: TRBV9; j_gene: TRBJ2-1; d_gene: TRBD2; abundance: .
CDR3nt: TGTGCCAGTGGACAGGCCGTCTATGGCTACACCTTC; CDR3aa: CASGQAVYGYTF; v_gene: TRBV18; j_gene: TRBJ1-2; d_gene: TRBD1; abundance: .
CDR3nt: TGTGCCAGCAGTGAAGACAGGCCCTTTTCACCCCTCCACTTT; CDR3aa: CASSEDRPFSPLHF; v_gene: TRBV25-1; j_gene: TRBJ1-6; d_gene: .; abundance: once
CDR3nt: TGTGCCAGCAGCACAGGGGGCGCTGGGTCACCCCTCCACTTT; CDR3aa: CASSTGGAGSPLHF; v_gene: TRBV28; j_gene: TRBJ1-6; d_gene: TRBD1; abundance: .
CDR3nt: TGTGCCAGCAGCTTACTAACTAGCAGCAATGAGCAGTTCTTC; CDR3aa: CASSLLTSSNEQFF; v_gene: TRBV7-8; j_gene: TRBJ2-1; d_gene: .; abundance: .
CDR3nt: TGTGCCAGTAGGGACCCGGGACAACCGAACACCGGGGAGCTGTTTTTT; CDR3aa: CASRDPGQPNTGELFF; v_gene: TRBV19; j_gene: TRBJ2-2; d_gene: .; abundance: .